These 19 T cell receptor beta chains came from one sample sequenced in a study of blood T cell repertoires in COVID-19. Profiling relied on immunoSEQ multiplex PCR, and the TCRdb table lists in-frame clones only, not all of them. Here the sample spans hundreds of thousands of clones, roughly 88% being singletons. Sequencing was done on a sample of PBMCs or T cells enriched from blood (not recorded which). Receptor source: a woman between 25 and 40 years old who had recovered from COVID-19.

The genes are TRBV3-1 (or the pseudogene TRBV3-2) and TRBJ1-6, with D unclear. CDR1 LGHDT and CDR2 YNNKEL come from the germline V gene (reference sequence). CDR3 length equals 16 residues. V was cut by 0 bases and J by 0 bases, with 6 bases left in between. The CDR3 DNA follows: TGTGCCAGCAGCCAAGATGGGAGCTCCTATAATTCACCCCTCCACTTT. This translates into CASSQDGSSYNSPLHF.

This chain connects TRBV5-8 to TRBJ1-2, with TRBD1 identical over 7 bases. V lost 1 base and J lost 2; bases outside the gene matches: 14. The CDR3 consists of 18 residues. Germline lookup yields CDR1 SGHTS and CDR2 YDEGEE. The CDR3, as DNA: TGTGCCAGCAGCTTGTCCTCCCCCGAGGGACAGCCCAACTATGGCTACACCTTC. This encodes CASSLSSPEGQPNYGYTF.

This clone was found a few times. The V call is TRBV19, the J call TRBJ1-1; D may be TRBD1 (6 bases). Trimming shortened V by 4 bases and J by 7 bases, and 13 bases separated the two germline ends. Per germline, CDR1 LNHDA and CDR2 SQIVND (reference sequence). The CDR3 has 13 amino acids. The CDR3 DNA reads TGTGCCAGTAGTACTACAGGGTGGAATGAAGCTTTCTTT. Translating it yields CASSTTGWNEAFF.

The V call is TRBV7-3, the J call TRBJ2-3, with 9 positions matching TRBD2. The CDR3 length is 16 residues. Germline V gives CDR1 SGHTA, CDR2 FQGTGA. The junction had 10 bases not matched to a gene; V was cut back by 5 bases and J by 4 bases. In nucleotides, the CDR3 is TGTGCCAGCAGCCCCTTGGGCGGGGGGGGTCCAGATACGCAGTATTTT. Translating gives CASSPLGGGGPDTQYF.

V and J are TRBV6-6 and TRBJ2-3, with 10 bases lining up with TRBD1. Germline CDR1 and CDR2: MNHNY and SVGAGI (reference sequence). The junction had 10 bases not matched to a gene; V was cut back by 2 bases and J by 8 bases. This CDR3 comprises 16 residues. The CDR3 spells CASSYKGQGIVSTQYF. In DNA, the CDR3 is TGTGCCAGCAGTTACAAGGGACAGGGGATAGTCAGTACGCAGTATTTT.

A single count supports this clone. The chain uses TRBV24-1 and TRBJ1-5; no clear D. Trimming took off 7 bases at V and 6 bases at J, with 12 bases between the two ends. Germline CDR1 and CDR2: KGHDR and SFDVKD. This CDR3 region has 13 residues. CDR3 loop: CATRQFSRQPQHF. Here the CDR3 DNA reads TGTGCCACCAGACAGTTTTCACGTCAGCCCCAGCATTTT.

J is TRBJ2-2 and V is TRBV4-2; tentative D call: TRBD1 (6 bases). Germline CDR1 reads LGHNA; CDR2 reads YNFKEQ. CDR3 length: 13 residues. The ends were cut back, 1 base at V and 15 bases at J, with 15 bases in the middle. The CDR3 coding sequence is TGTGCCAGCAGCCAAGCGGGACAACCGCTGGTGTTTTTT. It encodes CASSQAGQPLVFF.

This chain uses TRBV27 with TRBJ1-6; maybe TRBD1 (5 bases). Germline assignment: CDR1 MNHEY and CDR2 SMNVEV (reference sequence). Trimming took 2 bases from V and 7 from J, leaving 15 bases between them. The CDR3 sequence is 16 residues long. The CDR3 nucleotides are TGTGCCAGCAGTTTACCGCCTTCTGGGGCCAATTCACCCCTCCACTTT. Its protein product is CASSLPPSGANSPLHF.

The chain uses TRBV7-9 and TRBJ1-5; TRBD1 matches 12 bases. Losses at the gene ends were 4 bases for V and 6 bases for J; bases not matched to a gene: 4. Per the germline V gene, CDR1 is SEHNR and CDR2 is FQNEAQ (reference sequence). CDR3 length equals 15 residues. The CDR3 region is CASSSSGQGAQPQHF. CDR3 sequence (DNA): TGTGCCAGCAGCTCCTCGGGACAGGGGGCTCAGCCCCAGCATTTT.

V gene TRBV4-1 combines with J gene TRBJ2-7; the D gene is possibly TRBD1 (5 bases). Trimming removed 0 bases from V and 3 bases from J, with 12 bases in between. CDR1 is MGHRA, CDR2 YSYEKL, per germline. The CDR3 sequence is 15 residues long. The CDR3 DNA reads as TGCGCCAGCAGCCAAGATAGGGCAGGACACTACGAGCAGTACTTC. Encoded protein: CASSQDRAGHYEQYF.

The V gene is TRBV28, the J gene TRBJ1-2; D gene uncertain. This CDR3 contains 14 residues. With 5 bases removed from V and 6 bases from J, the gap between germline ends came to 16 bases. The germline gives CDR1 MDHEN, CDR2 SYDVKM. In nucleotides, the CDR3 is TGTGCCAGCAGTCCGCGGGGTACGGGAGATGGCTACACCTTC. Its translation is CASSPRGTGDGYTF.

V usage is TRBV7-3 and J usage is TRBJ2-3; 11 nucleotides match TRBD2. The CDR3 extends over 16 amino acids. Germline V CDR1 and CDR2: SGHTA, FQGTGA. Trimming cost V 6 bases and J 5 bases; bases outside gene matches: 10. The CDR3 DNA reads TGTGCCAGCAGTTCCCTAGCGGGGGGCCCCAGAGATACGCAGTATTTT. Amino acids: CASSSLAGGPRDTQYF.

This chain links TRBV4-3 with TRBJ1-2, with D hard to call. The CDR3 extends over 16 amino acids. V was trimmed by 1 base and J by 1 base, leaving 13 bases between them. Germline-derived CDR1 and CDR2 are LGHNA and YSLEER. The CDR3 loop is CASSQVVGAFNYGYTF. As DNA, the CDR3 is TGCGCCAGCAGCCAAGTGGTAGGAGCGTTTAACTATGGCTACACCTTC.

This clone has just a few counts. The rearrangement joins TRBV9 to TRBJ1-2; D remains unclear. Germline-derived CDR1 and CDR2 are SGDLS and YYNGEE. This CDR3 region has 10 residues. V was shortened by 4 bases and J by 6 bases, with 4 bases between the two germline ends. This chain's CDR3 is CASSSNGYTF. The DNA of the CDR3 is TGTGCCAGCAGCTCCAATGGCTACACCTTC.

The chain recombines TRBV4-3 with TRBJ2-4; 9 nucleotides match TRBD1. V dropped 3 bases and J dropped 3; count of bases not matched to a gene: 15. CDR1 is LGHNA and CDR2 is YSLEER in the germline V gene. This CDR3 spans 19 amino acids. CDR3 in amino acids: CASSHLLGTGRVGKNIQYF. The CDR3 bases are TGCGCCAGCAGCCATCTCCTCGGGACAGGGAGAGTTGGCAAAAACATTCAGTACTTC.

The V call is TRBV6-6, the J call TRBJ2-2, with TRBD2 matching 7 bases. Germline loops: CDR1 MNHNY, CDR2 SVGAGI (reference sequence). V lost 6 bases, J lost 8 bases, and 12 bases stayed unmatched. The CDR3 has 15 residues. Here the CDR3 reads CASSQKGIGRGELFF. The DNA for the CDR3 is TGTGCCAGCAGCCAGAAGGGGATCGGGAGGGGGGAGCTGTTTTTT.

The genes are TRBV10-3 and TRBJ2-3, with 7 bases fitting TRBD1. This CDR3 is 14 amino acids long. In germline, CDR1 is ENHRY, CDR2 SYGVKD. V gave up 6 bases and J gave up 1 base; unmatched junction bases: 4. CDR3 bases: TGTGCCATCAGGACCGGGACAGGCACAGATACGCAGTATTTT. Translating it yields CAIRTGTGTDTQYF.

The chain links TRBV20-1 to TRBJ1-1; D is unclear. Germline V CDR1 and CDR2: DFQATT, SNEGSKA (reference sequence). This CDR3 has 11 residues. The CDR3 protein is CSVQQNTEAFF. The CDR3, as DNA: TGCAGCGTACAGCAGAACACTGAAGCTTTCTTT.

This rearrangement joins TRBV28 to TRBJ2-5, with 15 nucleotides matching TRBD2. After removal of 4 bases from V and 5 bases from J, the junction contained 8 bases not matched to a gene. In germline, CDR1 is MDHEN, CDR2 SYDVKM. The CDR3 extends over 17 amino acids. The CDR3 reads CASSSSKGLAGGETQYF. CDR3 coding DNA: TGTGCCAGCAGTTCATCAAAGGGACTAGCGGGAGGTGAGACCCAGTACTTC.